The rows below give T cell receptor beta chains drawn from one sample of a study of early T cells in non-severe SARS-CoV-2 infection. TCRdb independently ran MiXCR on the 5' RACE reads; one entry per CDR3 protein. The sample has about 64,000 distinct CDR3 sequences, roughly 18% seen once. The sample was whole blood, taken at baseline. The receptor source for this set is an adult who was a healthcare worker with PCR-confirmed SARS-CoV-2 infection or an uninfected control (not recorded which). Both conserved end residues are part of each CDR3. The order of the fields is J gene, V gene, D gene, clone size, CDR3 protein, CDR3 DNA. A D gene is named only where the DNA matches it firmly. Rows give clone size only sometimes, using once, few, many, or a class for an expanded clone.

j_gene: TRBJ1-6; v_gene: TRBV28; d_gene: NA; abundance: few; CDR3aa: CASSSQENQGSPLHF; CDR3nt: TGTGCCAGCAGTTCACAGGAAAACCAGGGTTCACCCCTCCACTTT
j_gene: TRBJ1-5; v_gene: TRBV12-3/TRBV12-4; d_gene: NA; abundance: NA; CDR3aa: CASRSGELSNQPQHF; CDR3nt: TGTGCCAGCAGGTCAGGGGAACTTAGCAATCAGCCCCAGCATTTT
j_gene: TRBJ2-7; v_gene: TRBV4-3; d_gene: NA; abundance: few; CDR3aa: CASSQDAEGAYEQYF; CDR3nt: TGCGCCAGCAGCCAAGATGCTGAGGGAGCCTACGAGCAGTACTTC
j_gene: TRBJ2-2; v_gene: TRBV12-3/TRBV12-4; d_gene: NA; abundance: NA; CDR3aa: CASRGNQNTGELFF; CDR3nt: TGTGCCAGCAGAGGCAACCAAAACACCGGGGAGCTGTTTTTT
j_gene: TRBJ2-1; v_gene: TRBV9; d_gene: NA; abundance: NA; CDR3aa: CASSIDTYNEQFF; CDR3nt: TGTGCCAGCAGCATCGACACATACAATGAGCAGTTCTTC
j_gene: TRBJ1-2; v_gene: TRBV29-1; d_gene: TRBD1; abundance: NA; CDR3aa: CSVDRWTGNNYGYTF; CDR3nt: TGCAGCGTTGACCGCTGGACAGGGAATAACTATGGCTACACCTTC
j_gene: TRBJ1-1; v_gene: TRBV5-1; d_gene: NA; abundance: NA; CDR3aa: CASSFYEGTEAFF; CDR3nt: TGCGCCAGCAGCTTTTACGAGGGCACTGAAGCTTTCTTT
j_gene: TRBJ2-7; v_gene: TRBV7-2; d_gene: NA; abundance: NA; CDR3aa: CASTTSGAGNEQYF; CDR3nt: TGTGCCAGCACCACCTCGGGGGCCGGGAACGAGCAGTACTTC
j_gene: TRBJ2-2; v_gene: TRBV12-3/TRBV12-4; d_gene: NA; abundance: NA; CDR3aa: CASITGNTGELFF; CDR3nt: TGTGCCAGCATAACAGGGAACACCGGGGAGCTGTTTTTT
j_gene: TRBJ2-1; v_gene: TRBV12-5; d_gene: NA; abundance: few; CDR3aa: CASGLTLLKGDEQFF; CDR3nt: TGTGCTAGTGGTTTGACGCTATTGAAGGGGGATGAGCAGTTCTTC